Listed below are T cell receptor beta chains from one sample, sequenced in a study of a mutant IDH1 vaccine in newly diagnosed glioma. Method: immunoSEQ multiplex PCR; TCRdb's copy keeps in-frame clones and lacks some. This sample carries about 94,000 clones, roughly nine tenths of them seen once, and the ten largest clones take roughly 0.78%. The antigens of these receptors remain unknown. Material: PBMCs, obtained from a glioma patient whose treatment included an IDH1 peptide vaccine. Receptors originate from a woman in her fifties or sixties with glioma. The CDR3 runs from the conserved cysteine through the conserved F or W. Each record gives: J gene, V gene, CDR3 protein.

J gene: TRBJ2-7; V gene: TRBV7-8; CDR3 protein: CASSLEWVREQYF
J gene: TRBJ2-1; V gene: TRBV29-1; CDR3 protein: CSVLGSSGSREVF
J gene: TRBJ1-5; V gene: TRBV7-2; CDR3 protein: CASSLDAQPQHF
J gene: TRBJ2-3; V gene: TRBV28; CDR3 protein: CASSYRDTQYF
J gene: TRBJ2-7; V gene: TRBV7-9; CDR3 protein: CASSPRTGLYEQYF
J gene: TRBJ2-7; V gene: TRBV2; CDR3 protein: CASKWTSGASYEQYF
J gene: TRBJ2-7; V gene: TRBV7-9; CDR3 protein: CASSRLLAGVEQYF
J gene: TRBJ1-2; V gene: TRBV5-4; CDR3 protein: CASSLNRDRGRLHTF
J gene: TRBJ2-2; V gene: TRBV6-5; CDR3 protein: CASSPRPGAGELFF
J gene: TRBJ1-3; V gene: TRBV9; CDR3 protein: CASSLGQPSGNTIYF
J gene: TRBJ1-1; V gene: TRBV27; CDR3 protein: CASWTSIEAFF
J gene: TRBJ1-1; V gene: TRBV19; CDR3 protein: CASSLREFGTEAFF
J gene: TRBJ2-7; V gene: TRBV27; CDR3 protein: CASSPFLQAYEQYF
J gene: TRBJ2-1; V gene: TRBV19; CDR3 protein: CASSNRGFGDEQFF
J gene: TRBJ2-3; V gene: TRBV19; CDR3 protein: CASSINGGTDTQYF
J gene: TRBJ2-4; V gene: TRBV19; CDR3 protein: CASSTGLGNIQYF
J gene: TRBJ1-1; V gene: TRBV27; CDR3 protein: CASSLSRQGGTEAFF
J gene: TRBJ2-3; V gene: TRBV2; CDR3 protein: CASEFPSTDTQYF
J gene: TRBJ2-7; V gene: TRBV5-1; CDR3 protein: CASSLEGGEQYF
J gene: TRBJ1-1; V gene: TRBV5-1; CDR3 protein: CASSTDDRGTEAFF
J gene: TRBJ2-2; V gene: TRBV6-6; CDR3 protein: CASSSSGQGANGELFF
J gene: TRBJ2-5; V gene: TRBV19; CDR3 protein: CASSTTGAQQETQYF
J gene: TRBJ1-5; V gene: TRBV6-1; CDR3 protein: CASTQGQALTPQHF
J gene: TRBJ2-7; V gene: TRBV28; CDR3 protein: CASSSIAGGRDEQYF
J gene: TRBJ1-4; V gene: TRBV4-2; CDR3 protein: CASSQDKTGGRIEKLFF
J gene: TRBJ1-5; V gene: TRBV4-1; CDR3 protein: CASSQDDNYSNQPQHF
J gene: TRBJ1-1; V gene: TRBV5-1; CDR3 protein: CASSLVPGLNTEAFF
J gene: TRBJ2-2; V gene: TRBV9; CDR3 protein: CASSGRDNPNTGELFF
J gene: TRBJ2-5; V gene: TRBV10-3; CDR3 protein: CAISDPGAMETQYF
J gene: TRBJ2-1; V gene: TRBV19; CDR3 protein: CASSLTRGSRDEQFF
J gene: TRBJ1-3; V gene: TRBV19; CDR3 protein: CASRQGSSGNTIYF
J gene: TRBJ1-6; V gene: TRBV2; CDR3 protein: CASSTQDSPLHF
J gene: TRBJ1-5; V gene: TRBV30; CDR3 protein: CAWSGHESGYNQPQHF
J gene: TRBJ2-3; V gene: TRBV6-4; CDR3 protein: CASSESGSTDTQYF
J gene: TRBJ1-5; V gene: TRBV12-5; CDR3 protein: CASGLVTITGTGRNQPQHF
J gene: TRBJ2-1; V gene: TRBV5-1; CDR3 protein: CASSPPNYEQFF
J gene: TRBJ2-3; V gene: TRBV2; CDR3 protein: CASSKGSWGTDTQYF
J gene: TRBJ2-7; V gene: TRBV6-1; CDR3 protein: CASSELGVYEQYF
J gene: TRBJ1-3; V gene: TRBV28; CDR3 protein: CASSFEAGITPGNTIYF
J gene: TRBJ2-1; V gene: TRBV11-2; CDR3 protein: CASSSPGALPYNEQFF
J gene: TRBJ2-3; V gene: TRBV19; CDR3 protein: CASSKWASGRSTDTQYF
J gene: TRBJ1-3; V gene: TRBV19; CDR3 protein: CASSTVSGNTIYF
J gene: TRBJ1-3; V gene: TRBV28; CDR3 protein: CASDDRSSGNTIYF
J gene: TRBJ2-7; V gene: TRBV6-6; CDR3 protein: CASSQGGLVVEQYF
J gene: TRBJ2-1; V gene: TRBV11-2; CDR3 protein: CASHGAGVLNEQFF
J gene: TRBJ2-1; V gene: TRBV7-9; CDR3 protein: CASSLADNEQFF
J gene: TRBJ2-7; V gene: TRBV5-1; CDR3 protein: CASSLEAGSSYEQYF
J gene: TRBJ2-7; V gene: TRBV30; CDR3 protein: CAWGSGIMPYEQYF
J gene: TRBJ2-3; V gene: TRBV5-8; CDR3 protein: CASSLDLAGTDTQYF
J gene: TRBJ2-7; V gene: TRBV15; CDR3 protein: CATSTGGNRGEQYF
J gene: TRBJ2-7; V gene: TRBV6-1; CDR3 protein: CASSRTKDSYYEQYF
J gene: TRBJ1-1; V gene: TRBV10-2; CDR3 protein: CASSRRVGRDTEAFF
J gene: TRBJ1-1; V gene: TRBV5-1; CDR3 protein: CASSGGRIWNTEAFF
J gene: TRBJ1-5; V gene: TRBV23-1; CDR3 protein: CASSQRSGNNASQPQHF